A selection of T cell receptor beta chains follows, all from one sample in a study of OX40 agonist ivuxolimab in advanced cancers. Data came from immunoSEQ multiplex PCR; TCRdb stores just in-frame clones and leaves some out. The repertoire has more than 25,000 clones, roughly 68% of them found once; the top ten carry around an eighth. Sample: CD4+ or CD8+ T cells sorted from blood, taken in a trial of the OX40 agonist ivuxolimab. The origin of the receptors is an adult with an advanced solid tumor such as melanoma, head and neck, liver or kidney cancer. Each CDR3 is given with its conserved first and last residue. A D gene is named only where the DNA matches it firmly. Some rows mark clone size as missing; the rest say once, few, many or name a class of expanded clone.

j_call d_call clone_size v_call cdr3_nt cdr3_aa
TRBJ1-2 TRBD1 - TRBV7-9 TGTGCCAGCAGCCCGGACAGGGGGGATTATGGCTACACCTTC CASSPDRGDYGYTF
TRBJ1-3 - many TRBV6-1 TGTGCCAGCAGTGTTGTCGGTTCAGGGGTTGGAAACACCATATATTTT CASSVVGSGVGNTIYF
TRBJ2-7 - - TRBV6-6 TGTGCCAGCAGCCATAATACCGGCTACGAGCAGTACTTC CASSHNTGYEQYF
TRBJ2-1 TRBD1 - TRBV7-9 TGTGCCAGCAGCGCCGGGACAGGTAGCTCCTACAATGAGCAGTTCTTC CASSAGTGSSYNEQFF
TRBJ1-4 - - TRBV5-1 TGCGCCAGCAGCTTGGGCTTCTCGAGGACAGAGAATGAAAAACTGTTTTTT CASSLGFSRTENEKLFF
TRBJ2-3 TRBD2 - TRBV30 TGTGCCTGGAGTACCGGGACTAGGGGGGATACGCAGTATTTT CAWSTGTRGDTQYF
TRBJ2-2 - - TRBV4-1 TGCGCCAGCAGCCAAGATAGGAGGGGTCACGGGGAGCTGTTTTTT CASSQDRRGHGELFF
TRBJ1-1 - - TRBV2 TGTGCCAGCAGTGTTATATGGACTGAAGCTTTCTTT CASSVIWTEAFF
TRBJ2-4 - - TRBV7-8 TGTGCCAGCAGCTTAAACCGAGGGCTAAATACCAAAAACATTCAGTACTTC CASSLNRGLNTKNIQYF
TRBJ2-3 - - TRBV5-6 TGTGCCAGCAGCTTGGGGGCAGATACGCAGTATTTT CASSLGADTQYF